A single T cell receptor beta chain is shown here with its context. Its antigen is unidentified. The record originates from a study of shared clonotypes between healthy human individuals. Overall study findings and caveats: It was the non-shared clonotypes that had lower generation probabilities than clonotypes shared by all four donors.

The sorted-subset replicate PCRs were given roughly 200 ng DNA, which is tens of thousands of T cell genomes. Assay used: immunoSEQ multiplex PCR; TCRdb lists only in-frame clones, some missing. The sample gives a few hundred thousand clones, less than 85% of which show up once; 8.5% to 12% is in the top ten. V was clipped by 0 bases and J by 4 bases, with 12 bases between them. This CDR3 spans 14 amino acids. Germline values: CDR1 SQVTM, CDR2 ANQGSEA. The sample comprised memory CD4+ T cells sorted from blood. Subset in this sample: CD45RA-negative fraction. This clonotype was obtained from a man aged 25 to 40 in good health. V and J are TRBV29-1 and TRBJ2-5; TRBD1 is a possible D gene (5 bases). CDR3 DNA: TGCAGCGTTGAAGATCAAGGGGTACGAGAGACCCAGTACTTC. It translates to CSVEDQGVRETQYF. Full variable domain (rest looked up from reference TRBV29-1 and TRBJ2-5): SAVISQKPSRDICQRGTSLTIQCQVDSQVTMMFWYRQQPGQSLTLIATANQGSEATYESGFVIDKFPISRPNLTFSTLTVSNMSPEDSSIYLCSVEDQGVRETQYFGPGTRLLVL.